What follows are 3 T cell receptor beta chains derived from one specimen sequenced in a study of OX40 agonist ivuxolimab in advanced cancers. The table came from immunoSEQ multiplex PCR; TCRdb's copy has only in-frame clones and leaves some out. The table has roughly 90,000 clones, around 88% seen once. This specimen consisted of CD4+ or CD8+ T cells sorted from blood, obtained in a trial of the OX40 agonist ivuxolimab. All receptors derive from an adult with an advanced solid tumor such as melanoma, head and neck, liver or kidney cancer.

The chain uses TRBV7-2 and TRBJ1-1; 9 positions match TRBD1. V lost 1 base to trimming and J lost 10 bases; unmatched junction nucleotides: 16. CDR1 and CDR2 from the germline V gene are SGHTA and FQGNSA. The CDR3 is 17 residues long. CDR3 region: CASSLGRTGDSPRLAFF. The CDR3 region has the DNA TGTGCCAGCAGCTTAGGACGGACAGGGGATTCCCCCAGGTTAGCTTTCTTT.

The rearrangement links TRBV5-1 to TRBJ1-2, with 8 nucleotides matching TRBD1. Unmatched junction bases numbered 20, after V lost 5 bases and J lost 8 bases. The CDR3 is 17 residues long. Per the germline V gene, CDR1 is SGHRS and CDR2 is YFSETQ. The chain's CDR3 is CASRSRTGPTSLGGYTF. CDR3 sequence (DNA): TGCGCCAGCAGGTCTCGGACAGGGCCGACCAGCCTTGGCGGCTACACCTTC.

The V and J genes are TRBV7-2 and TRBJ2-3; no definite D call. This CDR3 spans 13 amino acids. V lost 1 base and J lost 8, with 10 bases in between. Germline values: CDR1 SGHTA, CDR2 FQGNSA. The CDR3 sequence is CASSLGGSGTQYF. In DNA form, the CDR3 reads TGTGCCAGCAGCTTAGGTGGTTCGGGTACGCAGTATTTT.